This T cell receptor (beta chain) was captured in a study of human T cells and chemical hapten exposure. Turning to the study itself: 2% DPC applied to an approximately 2 cm by approximately 2 cm arm area sensitized donors.

Described time point: pre-sensitization, week 0. Indicated treatment: therapeutic diphenylcyclopropenone sensitization with weekly scalp DPC. Alopecia patients between 18 and 70 years old and suitable for DPC were used as donors. Within the library, unique molecular identifiers were attached to each individual cDNA molecule. In TCRdb, the RACE reads were re-called with MiXCR into one record per CDR3 protein. The data contain about 51,000 distinct CDR3 sequences, roughly 8.8% of them singletons. This clonotype originated in a woman aged 35 to 49 with alopecia areata. Some clones in this sample may be carry-over from other donors' samples. The sample in question was whole blood, obtained in connection with sensitization to the hapten diphenylcyclopropenone (DPC).

The CDR3 nucleotides read TGTGCCAGCAGTGTCAGCTATGAGCAGTTCTTC. As protein: CASSVSYEQFF. The rearrangement joins TRBV2 to TRBJ2-1; no definite D call. V lost 4 bases, J lost 8 bases, and 6 bases lay in between. The CDR3 has 11 amino acids. CDR1 and CDR2 (germline): SNHLY, FYNNEI.